The 20 T cell receptor beta chains given below trace back to one sample, sequenced in a study of response to subunit inactivated influenza vaccine. TCRdb reprocessed the RT-PCR reads with MiXCR, giving one entry per CDR3 protein. The table has under 800,000 distinct CDR3 sequences, roughly 14% seen once. The material was PBMCs from blood, obtained less than 15 days before vaccination. These receptors were collected from a man aged 45 to 65 who received an inactivated influenza vaccine.

The chain links TRBV5-1 to TRBJ1-6, with D possibly TRBD1 on 6 matching bases. Per germline, CDR1 SGHRS and CDR2 YFSETQ. Trimming pared 4 bases from V and 0 bases from J, leaving 14 bases between. The CDR3 is 17 residues long. The CDR3 sequence is CASSPRTDTSYNSPLHF. Written as DNA, the CDR3 is TGCGCCAGCAGCCCCAGGACAGATACCTCCTATAATTCACCCCTCCACTTT.

The chain uses TRBV4-3 and TRBJ2-7; the D gene is possibly TRBD2 (5 bases). CDR1 is LGHNA, CDR2 YSLEER, per germline. The CDR3 is 15 residues long. Trimming shortened V by 0 bases and J by 0 bases, and 9 bases separated the two germline ends. CDR3 sequence: CASSQEWESSYEQYF. The CDR3 DNA sequence: TGCGCCAGCAGCCAAGAGTGGGAGAGCTCCTACGAGCAGTACTTC.

In this sample, this clonotype turned up a few times. The chain recombines TRBV15 with TRBJ2-7; 8 positions match TRBD1. Trimming cost V 4 bases and J 6 bases; bases outside gene matches: 11. Germline V gene sequence: CDR1 LNHNV, CDR2 YYDKDF (reference sequence). The CDR3 contains 15 residues. CDR3: CATSTQRTGGVEQYF. CDR3 nucleotides: TGTGCCACCAGCACCCAGCGAACAGGGGGAGTCGAGCAGTACTTC.

This clonotype has only a few counts. The rearrangement uses TRBV28 and TRBJ2-3; 11 bases are shared with TRBD2. V was pared by 4 bases and J by 4 bases, with 13 bases of the junction left unmatched. CDR1 MDHEN and CDR2 SYDVKM come from the germline V gene. This CDR3 region has 18 residues. CDR3 nucleotides: TGTGCCAGCAGTTCCGGGACTAGCGGAACCATGTGGGCAGATACGCAGTATTTT. It codes for CASSSGTSGTMWADTQYF.

Regarding this clonotype: A read error may be the cause here, since a much bigger clone is one base away. The chain recombines TRBV10-3 with TRBJ2-7; 7 nucleotides match TRBD2. Germline loops: CDR1 ENHRY, CDR2 SYGVKD. The CDR3 length is 14 residues. Germline trimming cut 6 bases from V and 5 bases from J; bases unmatched to any gene: 10. CDR3 nucleotide sequence: TGTGCCATCAGACCGACTAGCAGTGACAACGAGCAGTACTTC. This translates into CAIRPTSSDNEQYF.

V gene TRBV19 combines with J gene TRBJ2-5; 12 bases agree with TRBD2. This CDR3 is built from 16 residues. V was pared by 3 bases and J by 3 bases, with 5 bases of the junction left unmatched. Germline CDR1 reads LNHDA; CDR2 reads SQIVND (reference sequence). The CDR3 sequence: CASSIMGLAGKETQYF. DNA for the CDR3: TGTGCCAGTAGTATTATGGGACTAGCGGGTAAAGAGACCCAGTACTTC.

The chain couples TRBV6-2 or TRBV6-3 to TRBJ1-3; tentative D call: TRBD1 (5 bases). V gave up 6 bases and J gave up 4 bases, with 16 bases separating them. The V gene's germline CDR1 is MNHEY and CDR2 SVGEGT. The CDR3 runs 15 residues. CDR3 sequence (DNA): TGTGCCAGCAGGCAGGACCGGACAACCGGAAACACCATATATTTT. This sequence encodes CASRQDRTTGNTIYF.

The gene calls are TRBV4-1 and TRBJ1-4; TRBD1 might be the D (5 bases). This CDR3 is built from 17 residues. Trimming shortened V by 5 bases and J by 5 bases, and 21 bases separated the two germline ends. The germline gives CDR1 MGHRA, CDR2 YSYEKL. As DNA, the CDR3 is TGCGCCAGCAGCGATTGGGGACTCACGGGATCGAATGAAAAACTGTTTTTT. It is translated as CASSDWGLTGSNEKLFF.

In this sample, this clonotype turned up a few times. V and J are TRBV7-2 and TRBJ2-5; 9 bases match TRBD2. CDR1 and CDR2 from the germline V gene are SGHTA and FQGNSA. The CDR3 spans 16 residues. With V trimmed by 4 bases and J by 4 bases, 10 bases remained unmatched. The CDR3 nucleotides are TGTGCCAGCAGCTCCCACGGGGCGGGGGGGAGAGAGACCCAGTACTTC. It translates to CASSSHGAGGRETQYF.

This clonotype was counted ten times or more. This chain links TRBV28 with TRBJ1-5, with 7 bases identical to TRBD1. Germline V gives CDR1 MDHEN, CDR2 SYDVKM. V trimming: 10 bases; J trimming: 5 bases; junction bases outside the gene matches: 5. This CDR3 has 12 residues. The CDR3 is CATRQGYQPQHF. CDR3 DNA sequence: TGTGCCACTCGACAGGGATATCAGCCCCAGCATTTT.

The gene calls are TRBV28 and TRBJ2-5, with 12 bases identical to TRBD2. Trimming cost V 6 bases and J 6 bases; bases outside gene matches: 5. Germline loops: CDR1 MDHEN, CDR2 SYDVKM. CDR3 size: 14 residues. The CDR3 here is CASRGGLAGKTQYF. The CDR3 region has the DNA TGTGCCAGCAGGGGCGGACTAGCGGGAAAGACCCAGTACTTC.

This clonotype was detected a few times. This chain joins TRBV18 and TRBJ1-2, with D possibly being TRBD1 (5 bases). V was cut by 2 bases and J by 6 bases, with 16 bases left in between. The CDR3 is made up of 15 amino acids. Germline V gene data show CDR1 as KGHSH and CDR2 as LQKENI. This chain's CDR3 is CASSPGAQDGDGYTF. In nucleotides, the CDR3 is TGTGCCAGCTCACCAGGGGCGCAGGACGGTGATGGCTACACCTTC.

The genes are TRBV6-1 and TRBJ2-2; 11 nucleotides match TRBD2. CDR1 is MNHNS, CDR2 SASEGT, per germline. J gave up 6 bases and V 7 bases, and 7 bases lay outside the gene matches. CDR3 length: 15 residues. This chain's CDR3 is CASNRGLAAAGELFF. For the CDR3, the DNA is TGTGCCAGCAATCGGGGACTAGCGGCGGCCGGGGAGCTGTTTTTT.

The rearrangement links TRBV29-1 to TRBJ2-3; D gene unclear. V lost 0 bases and J lost 2, with 18 bases in between. Per the germline V gene, CDR1 is SQVTM and CDR2 is ANQGSEA. CDR3 length: 17 amino acids. The CDR3 DNA sequence: TGCAGCGTTGAAGATTTCCTGGCTCGTCGGAACACAGATACGCAGTATTTT. This encodes CSVEDFLARRNTDTQYF.

About this clonotype itself: A read error is possible here, since a much larger clone lies one base away. CDR3 coding DNA: TGTGCCAACAGTACAGGGCTACTCGGGGAGCTGTTTTTT. Translated, it gives CANSTGLLGELFF. This rearrangement joins TRBV12-3 or TRBV12-4 to TRBJ2-2; weak D call: TRBD1 (6 bases). CDR3 length: 13 residues.

The chain employs TRBV4-3 and TRBJ1-2; 7 positions match TRBD1. The V gene end was trimmed by 4 bases and the J gene end by 5 bases; junction bases not matched to a gene: 13. This CDR3 is 16 amino acids long. In germline, CDR1 is LGHNA, CDR2 YSLEER. CDR3 nucleotides: TGCGCCAGCAGCCCAACGTCTTTGACAGGGTCTTATGGCTACACCTTC. Its translation: CASSPTSLTGSYGYTF.

The V call is TRBV5-1, the J call TRBJ2-2, with 13 positions matching TRBD2. Germline lookup yields CDR1 SGHRS and CDR2 YFSETQ. CDR3 length: 17 residues. The ends lost 4 bases at V and 5 bases at J; junction bases unmatched: 8. CDR3: CASSIGTSGKGTGELFF. DNA for the CDR3: TGCGCCAGCAGCATCGGGACTAGCGGGAAAGGGACCGGGGAGCTGTTTTTT.

This clonotype was seen a few times. The gene calls are TRBV3-1 and TRBJ2-1; TRBD2 aligns across 9 bases. CDR1 is LGHDT and CDR2 is YNNKEL in the germline V gene (reference sequence). V lost 3 bases to trimming and J lost 6 bases; unmatched junction nucleotides: 3. The CDR3 extends over 14 amino acids. This chain's CDR3 is CASSHVAGANEQFF. Written as DNA, the CDR3 is TGTGCCAGCAGCCACGTAGCGGGAGCCAATGAGCAGTTCTTC.

This clonotype was picked up many times. A junction boundary mismatches the germline segment, possibly from a read error. The CDR3, as DNA: TGTGCCAGTAGTGAGAGGGGACCCTACAATGAGCAGTTCTTC. This translates into CASSERGPYNEQFF. The V call is TRBV6-4, the J call TRBJ2-1; D may correspond to TRBD1 or TRBD2 (5 bases each). CDR1 and CDR2 from the germline V gene are MRHNA and SNTAGT. This CDR3 contains 14 residues.

The table lists this clonotype with a few counts. V usage is TRBV4-3 and J usage is TRBJ2-1; TRBD2 might be the D (5 bases). Germline-derived CDR1 and CDR2 are LGHNA and YSLEER. The V end was cut by 3 bases, the J end by 7 bases, with 10 bases between. This CDR3 comprises 13 residues. The CDR3 region is CASSQDFMNEQFF. CDR3 coding DNA: TGCGCCAGCAGCCAGGACTTCATGAATGAGCAGTTCTTC.